This passage covers 27 T cell receptor beta chains from one sample sequenced in a study of T cell responses to AZD1222 COVID-19 vaccine. Sequencing used immunoSEQ multiplex PCR; TCRdb keeps in-frame clones, though not all of them. The data contain about 270,000 clones, 90% to 95% of them singletons. The sequenced sample was peripheral blood, obtained 28 days after the second AZD1222 dose. The receptors stem from an adult who received the AZD1222 COVID-19 vaccine.

The chain recombines TRBV19 with TRBJ1-1, with TRBD1 matching over 8 bases. Unmatched junction bases numbered 0, after V lost 1 base and J lost 5 bases. The CDR3 has 13 residues. Looked up from germline, CDR1 is LNHDA and CDR2 is SQIVND (reference sequence). The DNA for the CDR3 is TGTGCCAGTAGTATAGGGACAGGGACTGAAGCTTTCTTT. This gives the protein CASSIGTGTEAFF.

The V call is TRBV2, the J call TRBJ1-5; 7 nucleotides match TRBD1. Germline assignment: CDR1 SNHLY and CDR2 FYNNEI. This CDR3 is built from 13 residues. Trimming cost V 11 bases and J 3 bases; bases outside gene matches: 7. The DNA of the CDR3 is TGTGCCCGCGGGACAGTTTTCAATCAGCCCCAGCATTTT. Its protein product is CARGTVFNQPQHF. Full variable domain (outside the CDR3, taken from reference TRBV2 and TRBJ1-5): EPEVTQTPSHQVTQMGQEVILRCVPISNHLYFYWYRQILGQKVEFLVSFYNNEISEKSEIFDDQFSVERPDGSNFTLKIRSTKLEDSAMYFCARGTVFNQPQHFGDGTRLSIL.

The rearrangement links TRBV7-3 to TRBJ1-6, with D maybe TRBD1 (5 bases). Germline V CDR1 and CDR2: SGHTA, FQGTGA. The CDR3 loop spans 15 amino acids. The V end was cut by 4 bases, the J end by 3 bases, with 10 bases between. For the CDR3, the DNA is TGTGCCAGCAGCTCTGGGACTTACTATAATTCACCCCTCCACTTT. Translated: CASSSGTYYNSPLHF.

The J gene is TRBJ2-7, the V gene TRBV28; D perhaps matches TRBD1 (6 bases). The CDR3 is made up of 15 amino acids. CDR1 and CDR2 from the germline V gene are MDHEN and SYDVKM. V gave up 5 bases and J gave up 3 bases, with 17 bases separating them. CDR3 sequence reads: CASSPILDSFYEQYF. CDR3 nucleotide sequence: TGTGCCAGCAGTCCAATTCTGGACAGCTTCTACGAGCAGTACTTC.

The chain couples TRBV7-9 to TRBJ2-2, with D perhaps matching TRBD1 or TRBD2 (6 bases each). Deletions cut 5 bases from V and 4 bases from J, with 17 bases between. The CDR3 is made up of 16 amino acids. CDR1 is SEHNR and CDR2 is FQNEAQ in the germline V gene (reference sequence). CDR3 sequence reads: CASSPKGGRGTGELFF. DNA of the CDR3: TGTGCCAGCAGCCCAAAGGGGGGCCGGGGCACCGGGGAGCTGTTTTTT. Variable domain in full (rest from reference TRBV7-9 and TRBJ2-2): DTGVSQNPRHKITKRGQNVTFRCDPISEHNRLYWYRQTLGQGPEFLTYFQNEAQLEKSRLLSDRFSAERPKGSFSTLEIQRTEQGDSAMYLCASSPKGGRGTGELFFGEGSRLTVL.

The rearrangement uses TRBV15 and TRBJ1-4; no clear D. The CDR3 runs to 14 residues. CDR1 is LNHNV, CDR2 YYDKDF, per germline (reference sequence). The V end lost 5 bases, the J end lost 2 bases, and 9 bases lay between the germline ends. The CDR3 protein is CATSPGRTNEKLFF. As DNA, the CDR3 is TGTGCCACCAGCCCGGGAAGGACTAATGAAAAACTGTTTTTT.

The V and J genes are TRBV5-1 and TRBJ2-2, with 8 bases aligning to TRBD1. V lost 3 bases, J lost 7 bases, and 8 bases stayed unmatched. Germline loops: CDR1 SGHRS, CDR2 YFSETQ. The CDR3 is made up of 15 amino acids. The CDR3 sequence: CASSSGQGRNGELFF. The CDR3 coding sequence is TGCGCCAGCAGCTCCGGACAGGGTCGTAACGGGGAGCTGTTTTTT.

The chain couples TRBV28 to TRBJ2-5; TRBD2 matches 10 bases. The CDR3 extends over 13 amino acids. V shed 7 bases and J 5 bases; nucleotides not matched to a gene: 4. CDR1 is MDHEN, CDR2 SYDVKM, per germline. CDR3 sequence: CASISGGDETQYF. In nucleotides, the CDR3 is TGTGCCAGCATAAGCGGGGGGGACGAGACCCAGTACTTC.

Only one count was recorded for this clone. V and J are TRBV10-3 and TRBJ2-7; TRBD1 matches at 7 bases. From germline, CDR1 is ENHRY and CDR2 SYGVKD. This CDR3 spans 15 amino acids. J was trimmed by 4 bases and V by 11 bases; bases with no gene match: 17. CDR3 residues: CAPTGYRGEGYEQYF. CDR3 nucleotides: TGTGCCCCCACGGGCTACAGGGGAGAGGGTTACGAGCAGTACTTC.

This sequence joins TRBV4-1 and TRBJ1-1, with D tentatively TRBD1 (5 bases). There are 14 residues in the CDR3. Germline V gene lookup returns CDR1 MGHRA and CDR2 YSYEKL. The V end lost 2 bases, the J end lost 4 bases, and 11 bases lay between the germline ends. DNA of the CDR3: TGCGCCAGCAGCCAATTGGGCGGGGGCACTGAAGCTTTCTTT. Amino acids: CASSQLGGGTEAFF.

V gene TRBV10-3 combines with J gene TRBJ2-7; TRBD1 aligns across 9 bases. Per the germline V gene, CDR1 is ENHRY and CDR2 is SYGVKD. This CDR3 spans 20 amino acids. V lost 0 bases to trimming and J lost 0 bases; unmatched junction nucleotides: 15. The CDR3 sequence is CAISESWTGAQRASSYEQYF. In DNA form, the CDR3 reads TGTGCCATCAGTGAGTCATGGACAGGGGCCCAGCGGGCTAGCTCCTACGAGCAGTACTTC.

Comment on this clone: Distinct nucleotide sequences in the sample also encode this CDR3. The V and J genes are TRBV28 and TRBJ1-2; D unclear. V lost 3 bases to trimming and J lost 7 bases, with 9 bases between them. The CDR3 is 12 residues long. CDR1 and CDR2 from the germline V gene are MDHEN and SYDVKM. This CDR3 is CASSFRVGGYTF. The CDR3 DNA sequence: TGTGCCAGCAGTTTCCGGGTGGGTGGCTACACCTTC.

The gene calls are TRBV7-3 and TRBJ2-7; 7 bases are shared with TRBD2. Germline V lookup: CDR1 SGHTA, CDR2 FQGTGA. V gave up 0 bases and J gave up 2 bases; unmatched junction bases: 7. The length of the CDR3 is 16 residues. The chain's CDR3 is CASSLTSASGPYEQYF. CDR3 bases: TGTGCCAGCAGCTTAACGTCGGCTAGCGGCCCCTACGAGCAGTACTTC.

V usage is TRBV18 and J usage is TRBJ2-3; 7 positions match TRBD1. The J segment lost 2 bases and the V segment lost 5 bases, leaving 1 base of the junction unmatched. This CDR3 has 13 amino acids. Germline assignment: CDR1 KGHSH and CDR2 LQKENI. The CDR3 loop reads CASSRGPTDTQYF. As DNA, the CDR3 is TGTGCCAGCTCAAGGGGGCCCACAGATACGCAGTATTTT.

Turning to this clone: Other DNA sequences in the sample encode the same CDR3. The chain carries TRBV28 and TRBJ2-7, with D hard to call. Germline values: CDR1 MDHEN, CDR2 SYDVKM. The CDR3 consists of 13 residues. V lost 3 bases and J lost 0, with 6 bases in between. The CDR3 is CASSLGGSYEQYF. CDR3 nucleotides: TGTGCCAGCAGTTTGGGCGGCTCCTACGAGCAGTACTTC.

A single count supports this clone. This sequence joins TRBV7-8 and TRBJ1-6; D ambiguous. The V end was cut by 5 bases, the J end by 11 bases, with 13 bases between. Germline CDR1 is SGHVS and CDR2 is FQNEAQ. CDR3 size: 13 residues. In nucleotides, the CDR3 is TGTGCCAGCAGCCCGGGCCGAGGCGCACCCCTCCACTTT. Protein product: CASSPGRGAPLHF.

The V gene is TRBV27, the J gene TRBJ2-7, with 10 bases that match TRBD1. Germline V CDR1 and CDR2: MNHEY, SMNVEV (reference sequence). This CDR3 contains 14 residues. V lost 5 bases to trimming and J lost 7 bases; unmatched junction nucleotides: 8. The DNA for the CDR3 is TGTGCCAGCAGTGATGGGACAGGGGCTAGGGAGCAGTACTTC. Residues: CASSDGTGAREQYF.

The chain has TRBV19 and TRBJ1-2; the D gene is possibly TRBD1 (5 bases). CDR3 size: 15 residues. Trimming shortened V by 5 bases and J by 0 bases, and 13 bases separated the two germline ends. Germline values: CDR1 LNHDA, CDR2 SQIVND (reference sequence). The CDR3 DNA reads as TGTGCCAGTAGTTGGGGACGGGCGACTAACTATGGCTACACCTTC. Protein product: CASSWGRATNYGYTF.

V is TRBV20-1 and J is TRBJ1-2, with no clear D. V lost 3 bases, J lost 6 bases, and 14 bases lay in between. Germline lookup yields CDR1 DFQATT and CDR2 SNEGSKA (reference sequence). This CDR3 contains 13 residues. The CDR3 protein is CSASPKGPHGYTF. CDR3 DNA sequence: TGCAGTGCTAGTCCTAAAGGGCCTCATGGCTACACCTTC.

The V and J genes are TRBV5-4 and TRBJ2-3; TRBD1 agrees at 8 bases. Germline values: CDR1 SGHNT, CDR2 YYREEE (reference sequence). With V trimmed by 4 bases and J by 1 base, 2 bases remained unmatched. This CDR3 region has 14 residues. This CDR3 is CASSKGQGTDTQYF. Written as DNA, the CDR3 is TGTGCCAGCAGCAAGGGACAGGGCACAGATACGCAGTATTTT.

DNA for the CDR3: TGTGCCAGTATTTATAGCCTTATCACAGATACGCAGTATTTT. Its translation: CASIYSLITDTQYF. The chain recombines TRBV6-5 with TRBJ2-3; D ambiguous. The germline V gene has CDR1 MNHEY and CDR2 SVGAGI. V was pared by 9 bases and J by 2 bases, with 15 bases between. The CDR3 covers 14 residues.

The rearrangement links TRBV15 to TRBJ1-4; D might be TRBD1 (5 bases). The CDR3 has 17 amino acids. V gave up 0 bases and J gave up 1 base, with 12 bases separating them. Per germline, CDR1 LNHNV and CDR2 YYDKDF (reference sequence). In nucleotides, the CDR3 is TGTGCCACCAGCAGAGAGGTCAGGGTGGGAACTAATGAAAAACTGTTTTTT. Protein: CATSREVRVGTNEKLFF.

This clone turned up a few times. The chain carries TRBV7-9 and TRBJ2-7; TRBD2 matches 8 bases. Germline V gene lookup returns CDR1 SEHNR and CDR2 FQNEAQ (reference sequence). The CDR3 contains 16 residues. The V segment lost 5 bases and the J segment 3 bases; nucleotides outside the gene matches: 12. The CDR3 nucleotides read TGTGCCAGCAGCCCGCGGTCTACTAGCGGATTCTACGAGCAGTACTTC. Translating it yields CASSPRSTSGFYEQYF.

The rearrangement joins TRBV7-8 to TRBJ1-1; TRBD1 matches at 12 bases. CDR1 is SGHVS, CDR2 FQNEAQ, per germline. CDR3 length: 16 amino acids. J gave up 1 base and V 5 bases, and 5 bases lay outside the gene matches. The CDR3: CASSRGTGGRNTEAFF. Written as DNA, the CDR3 is TGTGCCAGCAGCAGAGGGACAGGGGGCCGGAACACTGAAGCTTTCTTT.

The chain couples TRBV7-2 to TRBJ1-1, with D unresolved. The germline CDR1 and CDR2 sequences are SGHTA and FQGNSA. The CDR3 sequence is 14 residues long. Trimming left V 4 bases short and J 2 bases short, with 11 bases between. The CDR3 protein is CASSYGLGNTEAFF. The DNA for the CDR3 is TGTGCCAGCAGCTACGGTCTTGGAAACACTGAAGCTTTCTTT.

The chain links TRBV9 to TRBJ2-6; D uncertain. V dropped 0 bases and J dropped 0 bases, with 13 bases sitting between them. The CDR3 runs to 18 residues. The germline V gene encodes CDR1 SGDLS and CDR2 YYNGEE. The CDR3 loop reads CASSVASLGNSGANVLTF. The CDR3 DNA is TGTGCCAGCAGCGTAGCTTCCCTCGGAAACTCTGGGGCCAACGTCCTGACTTTC.

This chain joins TRBV11-2 and TRBJ2-2; no firm D call. The germline CDR1 and CDR2 sequences are SGHAT and FQNNGV. V lost 0 bases and J lost 5, with 4 bases in between. The CDR3 covers 13 residues. The CDR3 DNA reads TGTGCCAGCAGCTTAGAGGAGACCGGGGAGCTGTTTTTT. The encoded protein is CASSLEETGELFF.